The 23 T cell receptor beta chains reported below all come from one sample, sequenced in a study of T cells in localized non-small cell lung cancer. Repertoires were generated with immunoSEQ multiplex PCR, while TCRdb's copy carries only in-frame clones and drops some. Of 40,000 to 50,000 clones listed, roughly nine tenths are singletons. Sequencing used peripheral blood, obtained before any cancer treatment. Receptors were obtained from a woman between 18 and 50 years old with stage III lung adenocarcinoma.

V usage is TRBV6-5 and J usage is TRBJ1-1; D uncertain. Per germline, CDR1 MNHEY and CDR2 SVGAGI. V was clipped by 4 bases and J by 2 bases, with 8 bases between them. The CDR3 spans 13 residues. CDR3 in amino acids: CASSFGLNTEAFF. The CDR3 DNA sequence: TGTGCCAGCAGTTTCGGACTAAACACTGAAGCTTTCTTT.

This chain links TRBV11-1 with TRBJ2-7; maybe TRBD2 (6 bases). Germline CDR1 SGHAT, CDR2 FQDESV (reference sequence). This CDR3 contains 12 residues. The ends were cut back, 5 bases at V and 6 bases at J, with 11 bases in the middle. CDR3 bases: TGTGCCAGCAGCCGGGGGACGTCCGAGCAGTACTTC. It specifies CASSRGTSEQYF.

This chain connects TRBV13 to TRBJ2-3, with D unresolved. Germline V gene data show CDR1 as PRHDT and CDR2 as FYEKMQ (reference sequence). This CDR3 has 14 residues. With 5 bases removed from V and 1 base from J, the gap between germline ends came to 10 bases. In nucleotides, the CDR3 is TGTGCCAGCAGCCCCTCCTATGGCACAGATACGCAGTATTTT. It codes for CASSPSYGTDTQYF. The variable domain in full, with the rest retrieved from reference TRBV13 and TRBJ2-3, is AAGVIQSPRHLIKEKRETATLKCYPIPRHDTVYWYQQGPGQDPQFLISFYEKMQSDKGSIPDRFSAQQFSDYHSELNMSSLELGDSALYFCASSPSYGTDTQYFGPGTRLTVL.

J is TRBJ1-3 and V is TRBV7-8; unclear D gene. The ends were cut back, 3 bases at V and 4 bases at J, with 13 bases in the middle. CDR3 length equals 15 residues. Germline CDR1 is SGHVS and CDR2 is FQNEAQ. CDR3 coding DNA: TGTGCCAGCAGCTTCACGGGTCTCACGGGAAACACCATATATTTT. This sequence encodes CASSFTGLTGNTIYF.

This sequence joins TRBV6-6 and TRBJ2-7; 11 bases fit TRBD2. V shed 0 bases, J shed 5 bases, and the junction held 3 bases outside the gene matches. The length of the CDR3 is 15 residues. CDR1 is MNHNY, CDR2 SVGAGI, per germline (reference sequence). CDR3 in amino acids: CASSYSSGGADEQYF. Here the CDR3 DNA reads TGTGCCAGCAGTTACTCTAGCGGGGGGGCAGACGAGCAGTACTTC.

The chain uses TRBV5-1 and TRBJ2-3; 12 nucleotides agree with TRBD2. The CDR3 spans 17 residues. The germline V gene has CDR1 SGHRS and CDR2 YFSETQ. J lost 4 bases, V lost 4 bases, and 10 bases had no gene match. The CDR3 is CASSTLWTSGEPDTQYF. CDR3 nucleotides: TGCGCCAGCAGCACACTCTGGACTAGCGGGGAACCAGATACGCAGTATTTT.

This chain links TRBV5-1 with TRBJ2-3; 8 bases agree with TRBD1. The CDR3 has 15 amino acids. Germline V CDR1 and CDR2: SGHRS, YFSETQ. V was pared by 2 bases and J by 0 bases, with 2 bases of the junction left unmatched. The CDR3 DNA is TGCGCCAGCAGCTTAACAGGGGGTAGCACAGATACGCAGTATTTT. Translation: CASSLTGGSTDTQYF. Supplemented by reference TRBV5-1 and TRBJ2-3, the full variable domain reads KAGVTQTPRYLIKTRGQQVTLSCSPISGHRSVSWYQQTPGQGLQFLFEYFSETQRNKGNFPGRFSGRQFSNSRSEMNVSTLELGDSALYLCASSLTGGSTDTQYFGPGTRLTVL.

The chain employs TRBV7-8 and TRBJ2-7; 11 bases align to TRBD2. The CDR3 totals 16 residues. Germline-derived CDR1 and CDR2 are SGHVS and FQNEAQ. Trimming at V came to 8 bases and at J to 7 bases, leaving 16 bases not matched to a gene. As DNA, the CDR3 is TGTGCCAGCCCTCCCCCCGGACTAGCGGGCCCCGGGGAGCAGTACTTC. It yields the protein CASPPPGLAGPGEQYF.

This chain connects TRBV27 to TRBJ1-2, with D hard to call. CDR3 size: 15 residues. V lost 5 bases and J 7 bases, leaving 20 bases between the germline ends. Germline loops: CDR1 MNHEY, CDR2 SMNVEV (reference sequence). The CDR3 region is CASSPVNRRGSGYTF. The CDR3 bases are TGTGCCAGCAGTCCTGTCAACCGGAGAGGGAGTGGCTACACCTTC.

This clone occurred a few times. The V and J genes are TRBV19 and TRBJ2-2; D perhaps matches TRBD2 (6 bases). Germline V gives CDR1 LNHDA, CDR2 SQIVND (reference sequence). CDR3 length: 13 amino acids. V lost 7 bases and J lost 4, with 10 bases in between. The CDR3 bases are TGTGCCAGTAAGGTGGGGGGCACCGGGGAGCTGTTTTTT. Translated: CASKVGGTGELFF.

For the CDR3, the DNA is TGTGCCAGCAGCTCAATACCGGGACAAGCTGGGGCCAACGTCCTGACTTTC. It yields the protein CASSSIPGQAGANVLTF. This chain links TRBV5-6 with TRBJ2-6, with D possibly TRBD1 on 6 matching bases. The CDR3 loop spans 17 amino acids. V gave up 3 bases and J gave up 2 bases, with 15 bases separating them. The germline gives CDR1 SGHDT, CDR2 YYEEEE. The whole variable domain, filled in from reference TRBV5-6 and TRBJ2-6, reads DAGVTQSPTHLIKTRGQQVTLRCSPKSGHDTVSWYQQALGQGPQFIFQYYEEEERQRGNFPDRFSGHQFPNYSSELNVNALLLGDSALYLCASSSIPGQAGANVLTFGAGSRLTVL.

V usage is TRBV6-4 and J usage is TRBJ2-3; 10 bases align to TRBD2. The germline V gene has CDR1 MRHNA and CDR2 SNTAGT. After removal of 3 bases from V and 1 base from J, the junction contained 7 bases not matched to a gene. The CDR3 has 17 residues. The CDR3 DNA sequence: TGTGCCAGCAGTGAATCGCCTAGCGGGGGCGGCACAGATACGCAGTATTTT. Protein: CASSESPSGGGTDTQYF.

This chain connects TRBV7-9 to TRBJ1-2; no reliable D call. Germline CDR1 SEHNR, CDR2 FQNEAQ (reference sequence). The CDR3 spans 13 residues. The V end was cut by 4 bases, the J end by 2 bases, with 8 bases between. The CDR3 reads CASSSYRNYGYTF. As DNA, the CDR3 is TGTGCCAGCAGCTCCTACAGAAACTATGGCTACACCTTC.

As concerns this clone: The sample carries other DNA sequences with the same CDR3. The CDR3 sequence is CASSQGVGQPQHF. The CDR3 region has the DNA TGCGCCAGCAGCCAAGGGGTTGGGCAGCCCCAGCATTTT. The rearrangement joins TRBV4-1 to TRBJ1-5; D unclear. The germline V gene encodes CDR1 MGHRA and CDR2 YSYEKL. Trimming took 1 base from V and 7 from J, leaving 8 bases between them. The CDR3 consists of 13 residues.

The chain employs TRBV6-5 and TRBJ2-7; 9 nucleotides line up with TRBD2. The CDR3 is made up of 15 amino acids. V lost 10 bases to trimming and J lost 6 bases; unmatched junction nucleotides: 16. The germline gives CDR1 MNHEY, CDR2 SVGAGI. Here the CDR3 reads CATGTSWNVGSEQYF. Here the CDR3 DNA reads TGTGCCACGGGGACTAGCTGGAATGTGGGGAGCGAGCAGTACTTC.

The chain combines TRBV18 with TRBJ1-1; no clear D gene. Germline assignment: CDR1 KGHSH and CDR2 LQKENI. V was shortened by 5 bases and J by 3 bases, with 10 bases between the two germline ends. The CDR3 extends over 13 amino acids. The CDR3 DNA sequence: TGTGCCAGCTCATCCAGACCAGACACTGAAGCTTTCTTT. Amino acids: CASSSRPDTEAFF.

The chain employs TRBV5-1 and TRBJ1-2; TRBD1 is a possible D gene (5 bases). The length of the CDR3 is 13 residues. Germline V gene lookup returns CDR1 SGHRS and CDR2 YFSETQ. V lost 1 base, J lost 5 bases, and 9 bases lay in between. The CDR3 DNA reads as TGCGCCAGCAGCTTGTCGGGGGATTATGGCTACACCTTC. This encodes CASSLSGDYGYTF.

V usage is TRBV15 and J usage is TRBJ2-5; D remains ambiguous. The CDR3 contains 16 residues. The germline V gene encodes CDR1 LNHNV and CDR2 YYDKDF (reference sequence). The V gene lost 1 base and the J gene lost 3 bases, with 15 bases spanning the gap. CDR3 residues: CATSRVVGRREETQYF. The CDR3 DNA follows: TGTGCCACCAGCAGAGTGGTCGGACGTCGGGAAGAGACCCAGTACTTC. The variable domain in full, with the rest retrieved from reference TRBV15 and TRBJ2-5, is DAMVIQNPRYQVTQFGKPVTLSCSQTLNHNVMYWYQQKSSQAPKLLFHYYDKDFNNEADTPDNFQSRRPNTSFCFLDIRSPGLGDTAMYLCATSRVVGRREETQYFGPGTRLLVL.

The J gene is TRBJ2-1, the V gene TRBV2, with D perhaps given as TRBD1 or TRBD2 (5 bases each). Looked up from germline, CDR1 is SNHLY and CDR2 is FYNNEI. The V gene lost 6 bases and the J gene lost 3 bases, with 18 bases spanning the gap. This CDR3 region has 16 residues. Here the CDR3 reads CASSRTGTAGYNEQFF. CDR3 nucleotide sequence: TGTGCCAGCAGCCGGACCGGGACCGCCGGCTACAATGAGCAGTTCTTC.

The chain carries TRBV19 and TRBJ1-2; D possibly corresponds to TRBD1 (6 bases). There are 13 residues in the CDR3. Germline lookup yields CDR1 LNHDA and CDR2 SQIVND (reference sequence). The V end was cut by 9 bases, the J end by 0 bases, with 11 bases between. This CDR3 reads CASVGTTNYGYTF. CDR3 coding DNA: TGTGCCAGCGTAGGGACAACTAACTATGGCTACACCTTC.

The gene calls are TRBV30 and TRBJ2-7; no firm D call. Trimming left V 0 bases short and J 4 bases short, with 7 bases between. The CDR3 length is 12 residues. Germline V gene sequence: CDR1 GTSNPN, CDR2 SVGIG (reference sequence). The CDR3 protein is CAWSVQVYEQYF. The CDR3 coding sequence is TGTGCCTGGAGTGTACAAGTGTACGAGCAGTACTTC.

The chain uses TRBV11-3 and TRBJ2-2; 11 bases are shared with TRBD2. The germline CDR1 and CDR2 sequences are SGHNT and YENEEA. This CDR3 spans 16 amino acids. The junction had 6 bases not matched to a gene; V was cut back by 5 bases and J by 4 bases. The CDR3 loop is CASSAGTSGSTGELFF. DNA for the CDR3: TGTGCCAGCAGCGCAGGGACTAGCGGAAGCACCGGGGAGCTGTTTTTT.

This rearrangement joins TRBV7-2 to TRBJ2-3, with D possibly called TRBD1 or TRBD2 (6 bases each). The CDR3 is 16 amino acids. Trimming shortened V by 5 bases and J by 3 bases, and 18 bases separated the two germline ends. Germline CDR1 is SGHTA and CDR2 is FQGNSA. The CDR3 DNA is TGTGCCAGCAGCACCCCCGCGGGACATCGGACAGATACGCAGTATTTT. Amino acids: CASSTPAGHRTDTQYF.